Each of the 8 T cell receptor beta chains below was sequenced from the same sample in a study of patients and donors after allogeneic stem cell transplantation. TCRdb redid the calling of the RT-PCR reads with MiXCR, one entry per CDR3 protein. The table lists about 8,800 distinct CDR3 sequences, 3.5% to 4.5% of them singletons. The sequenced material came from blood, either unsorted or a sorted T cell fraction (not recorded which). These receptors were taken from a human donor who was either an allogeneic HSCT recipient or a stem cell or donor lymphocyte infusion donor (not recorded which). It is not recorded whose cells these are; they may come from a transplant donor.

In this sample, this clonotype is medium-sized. The CDR3 DNA follows: TGCGCCAGCAGCCAATCACGGGCCGCCTATAATTCACCCCTCCACTTT. Protein sequence: CASSQSRAAYNSPLHF. The chain joins TRBV4-3 to TRBJ1-6; D remains ambiguous. The germline V gene encodes CDR1 LGHNA and CDR2 YSLEER. The CDR3 consists of 16 residues. V was cut by 2 bases and J by 2 bases, with 10 bases left in between.

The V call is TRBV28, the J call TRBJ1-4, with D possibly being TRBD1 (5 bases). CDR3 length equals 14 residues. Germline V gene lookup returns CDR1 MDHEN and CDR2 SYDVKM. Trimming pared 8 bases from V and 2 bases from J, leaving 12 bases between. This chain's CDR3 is CASGARDTNEKLFF. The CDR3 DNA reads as TGTGCCAGCGGCGCCCGGGACACTAATGAAAAACTGTTTTTT.

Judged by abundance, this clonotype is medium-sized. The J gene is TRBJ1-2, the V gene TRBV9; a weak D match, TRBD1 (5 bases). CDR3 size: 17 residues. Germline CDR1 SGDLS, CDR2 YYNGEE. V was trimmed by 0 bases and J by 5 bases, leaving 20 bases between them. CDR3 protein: CASSVEVGTEATYGYTF. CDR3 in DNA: TGTGCCAGCAGCGTAGAAGTAGGGACTGAAGCCACTTATGGCTACACCTTC.

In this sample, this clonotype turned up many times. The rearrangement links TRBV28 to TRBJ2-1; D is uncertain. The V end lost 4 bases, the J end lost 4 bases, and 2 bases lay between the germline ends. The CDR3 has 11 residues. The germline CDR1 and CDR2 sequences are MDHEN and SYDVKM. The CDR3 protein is CASSWYNEQFF. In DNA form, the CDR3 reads TGTGCCAGCAGTTGGTACAATGAGCAGTTCTTC.

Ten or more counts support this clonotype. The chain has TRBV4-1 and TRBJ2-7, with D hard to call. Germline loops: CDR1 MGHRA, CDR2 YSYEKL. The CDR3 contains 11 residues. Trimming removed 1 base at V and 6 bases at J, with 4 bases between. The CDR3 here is CASSQGLEQYF. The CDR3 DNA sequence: TGCGCCAGCAGCCAAGGTCTCGAGCAGTACTTC.

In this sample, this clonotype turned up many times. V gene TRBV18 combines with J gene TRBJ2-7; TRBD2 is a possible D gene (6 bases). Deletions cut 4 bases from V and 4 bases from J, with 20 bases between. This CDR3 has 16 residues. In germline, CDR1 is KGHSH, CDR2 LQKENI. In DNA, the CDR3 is TGTGCCAGCTCACAAGGGACTCCCGAAACCCCTTACGAGCAGTACTTC. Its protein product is CASSQGTPETPYEQYF.

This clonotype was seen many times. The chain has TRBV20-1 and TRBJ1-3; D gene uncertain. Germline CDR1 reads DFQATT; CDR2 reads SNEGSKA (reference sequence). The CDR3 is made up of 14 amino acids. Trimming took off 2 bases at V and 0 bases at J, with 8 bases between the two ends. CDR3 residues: CSARNRGSGNTIYF. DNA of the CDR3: TGCAGTGCTAGAAACAGAGGCTCTGGAAACACCATATATTTT.

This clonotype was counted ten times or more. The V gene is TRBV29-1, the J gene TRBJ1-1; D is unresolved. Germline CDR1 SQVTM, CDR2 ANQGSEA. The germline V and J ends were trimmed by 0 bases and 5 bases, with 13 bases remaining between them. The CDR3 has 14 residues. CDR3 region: CSVEDGPGYTEAFF. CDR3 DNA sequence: TGCAGCGTTGAAGACGGGCCGGGGTATACTGAAGCTTTCTTT.